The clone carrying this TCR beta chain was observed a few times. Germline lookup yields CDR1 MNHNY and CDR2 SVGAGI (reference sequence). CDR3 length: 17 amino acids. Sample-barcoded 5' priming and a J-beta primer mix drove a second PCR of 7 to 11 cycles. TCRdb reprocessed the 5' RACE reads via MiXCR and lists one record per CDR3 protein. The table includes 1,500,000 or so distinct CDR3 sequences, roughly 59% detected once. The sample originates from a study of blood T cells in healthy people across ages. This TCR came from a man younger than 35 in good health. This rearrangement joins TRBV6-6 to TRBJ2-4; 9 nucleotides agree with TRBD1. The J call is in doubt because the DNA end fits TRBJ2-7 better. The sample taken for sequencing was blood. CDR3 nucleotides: TGTGCCAGCAGTTACCCTCTAACAGGGGGCCTTACCTACGAGCAGTACTTC. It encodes CASSYPLTGGLTYEQYF.